The next 17 T cell receptor beta chains were all read from a single sample in a study of T cell responses to AZD1222 COVID-19 vaccine. TCRdb keeps only in-frame clones here, not all; method: immunoSEQ multiplex PCR. The table shows 130,000 or so clones, with 80% to 95% occurring only once. Sequencing was performed on peripheral blood, taken 28 days after the second AZD1222 dose. The source is an adult who received the AZD1222 COVID-19 vaccine.

The chain uses TRBV29-1 and TRBJ2-3; the match to TRBD1 covers 7 bases. The CDR3 sequence is 12 residues long. Germline V gives CDR1 SQVTM, CDR2 ANQGSEA. J was trimmed by 1 base and V by 8 bases; bases with no gene match: 3. The CDR3 loop reads CSLGQGTDTQYF. CDR3 nucleotides: TGCAGCCTAGGACAGGGCACAGATACGCAGTATTTT.

The V call is TRBV10-3, the J call TRBJ2-5; D is perhaps TRBD1 (6 bases). There are 15 residues in the CDR3. Per germline, CDR1 ENHRY and CDR2 SYGVKD. V was clipped by 8 bases and J by 5 bases, with 21 bases between them. The CDR3 region is CAISRSGQNEETQYF. DNA for the CDR3: TGTGCCATCTCGAGGTCCGGACAGAATGAGGAGACCCAGTACTTC.

V usage is TRBV4-3 and J usage is TRBJ1-2, with D perhaps matching TRBD1 (5 bases). There are 15 residues in the CDR3. Germline V gene sequence: CDR1 LGHNA, CDR2 YSLEER. The V gene lost 0 bases and the J gene lost 8 bases, with 16 bases spanning the gap. CDR3 coding DNA: TGCGCCAGCAGCCAAGATCCCGGCAGGGATCAAGGCTACACCTTC. It translates to CASSQDPGRDQGYTF.

The chain uses TRBV7-2 and TRBJ1-5; D might be TRBD1 (5 bases). Germline CDR1 and CDR2: SGHTA and FQGNSA. CDR3 size: 14 residues. V shed 5 bases and J shed 13 bases, with 21 bases lying between them. CDR3 coding DNA: TGTGCCAGCAGCCCAGAGGGGTACAGCCTTCAACAGCATTTT. Its protein is CASSPEGYSLQQHF.

The rearrangement uses TRBV29-1 and TRBJ2-2; D remains ambiguous. This CDR3 comprises 14 residues. Germline CDR1 is SQVTM and CDR2 is ANQGSEA. Trimming cost V 1 base and J 4 bases, with 10 bases left between them. The CDR3 nucleotides read TGCAGCGTTGAAGGCCCGGAGTTCACCGGGGAGCTGTTTTTT. This sequence encodes CSVEGPEFTGELFF.

The V gene is TRBV27, the J gene TRBJ1-6; maybe TRBD1 (6 bases). The CDR3 has 15 amino acids. Germline lookup yields CDR1 MNHEY and CDR2 SMNVEV (reference sequence). Deletions cut 5 bases from V and 10 bases from J, with 18 bases between. The CDR3 here is CASSPFPGVSSPLHF. Here the CDR3 DNA reads TGTGCCAGCAGTCCCTTTCCAGGGGTAAGCTCACCCCTCCACTTT.

This clone was picked up one time. The chain recombines TRBV7-9 with TRBJ2-7, with D maybe TRBD1 (6 bases). CDR1 and CDR2 from the germline V gene are SEHNR and FQNEAQ (reference sequence). There are 14 residues in the CDR3. V lost 11 bases and J 4 bases, leaving 21 bases between the germline ends. The CDR3, as DNA: TGTGCCGGGTCCCCCGGGACATTCGATTACGAGCAGTACTTC. Residues: CAGSPGTFDYEQYF.

The chain recombines TRBV9 with TRBJ2-7; tentatively, D is TRBD1 (7 bases). The CDR3 is 16 residues long. Trimming pared 7 bases from V and 3 bases from J, leaving 23 bases between. CDR1 SGDLS and CDR2 YYNGEE come from the germline V gene. This CDR3 reads CASGSRVGGQHYEQYF. The CDR3 DNA sequence: TGTGCCAGCGGATCTCGGGTGGGGGGACAGCACTACGAGCAGTACTTC.

Of note for this clone: Other DNA variants within this sample encode the same CDR3. This rearrangement joins TRBV4-3 to TRBJ1-5; D not resolved. This CDR3 has 15 amino acids. Germline-derived CDR1 and CDR2 are LGHNA and YSLEER. Between the trimmed V and J ends, which lost 0 bases and 1 base, there was a span of 7 bases. The CDR3 sequence is CASSQDRGSNQPQHF. CDR3 in DNA: TGCGCCAGCAGCCAAGATCGTGGGAGCAATCAGCCCCAGCATTTT.

The chain combines TRBV19 with TRBJ2-5; possibly TRBD1 or TRBD2 for D (5 bases each). The V end lost 3 bases, the J end lost 5 bases, and 16 bases lay between the germline ends. Germline assignment: CDR1 LNHDA and CDR2 SQIVND (reference sequence). The CDR3 is 15 amino acids. The CDR3 nucleotides read TGTGCCAGTAGTATCGCCCGGGACCCCGTGGAGACCCAGTACTTC. Translating it yields CASSIARDPVETQYF.

V usage is TRBV7-2 and J usage is TRBJ1-5; D remains unclear. The CDR3 contains 13 residues. Trimming left V 2 bases short and J 3 bases short, with 5 bases between. Germline V gene data show CDR1 as SGHTA and CDR2 as FQGNSA. The chain's CDR3 is CASSLRNNQPQHF. CDR3 nucleotides: TGTGCCAGCAGCTTACGTAACAATCAGCCCCAGCATTTT.

The V call is TRBV15, the J call TRBJ2-7; TRBD1 is a possible D gene (6 bases). The CDR3 contains 14 residues. Trimming shortened V by 6 bases and J by 0 bases, and 12 bases separated the two germline ends. Germline V gives CDR1 LNHNV, CDR2 YYDKDF (reference sequence). The CDR3 protein is CATRNRAHSYEQYF. DNA for the CDR3: TGTGCCACCAGGAACAGGGCCCACTCCTACGAGCAGTACTTC. The complete variable domain, with remaining parts taken from reference TRBV15 and TRBJ2-7, reads DAMVIQNPRYQVTQFGKPVTLSCSQTLNHNVMYWYQQKSSQAPKLLFHYYDKDFNNEADTPDNFQSRRPNTSFCFLDIRSPGLGDTAMYLCATRNRAHSYEQYFGPGTRLTVT.

In nucleotides, the CDR3 is TGTGCCAGTAGTATAGGGGACTTGTACCAAGAGACCCAGTACTTC. It codes for CASSIGDLYQETQYF. The rearrangement links TRBV19 to TRBJ2-5, with a tentative D call TRBD2 (6 bases). V was pared by 1 base and J by 0 bases, with 9 bases between. This CDR3 contains 15 residues. Germline CDR1 and CDR2: LNHDA and SQIVND (reference sequence).

V is TRBV2 and J is TRBJ2-1; 12 bases agree with TRBD2. Germline V gene data show CDR1 as SNHLY and CDR2 as FYNNEI. The CDR3 has 22 residues. Trimming cost V 6 bases and J 3 bases; bases outside gene matches: 24. The CDR3 coding sequence is TGTGCCAGCAGCGGCCTAGGGGGCACGGGACTAGCGGGCGCTTACCTCTACAATGAGCAGTTCTTC. Its translation is CASSGLGGTGLAGAYLYNEQFF.

The rearrangement joins TRBV5-1 to TRBJ1-3, with a weak D call TRBD1 (6 bases). Germline CDR1 is SGHRS and CDR2 is YFSETQ. The CDR3 covers 14 residues. Trimming removed 1 base from V and 7 bases from J, with 12 bases in between. CDR3 DNA sequence: TGCGCCAGCAGCTTGACAGGGTATAGCAACACCATATATTTT. Its protein is CASSLTGYSNTIYF.

The chain recombines TRBV7-8 with TRBJ2-3; TRBD1 matches at 12 bases. The CDR3 is 14 residues long. Trimming removed 4 bases from V and 6 bases from J; junction bases left unmatched: 2. Germline V gene lookup returns CDR1 SGHVS and CDR2 FQNEAQ. CDR3 protein: CASSSGTGGDTQYF. CDR3 sequence (DNA): TGTGCCAGCAGCTCTGGGACAGGGGGCGATACGCAGTATTTT. Using reference TRBV7-8 and TRBJ2-3 for the parts outside the CDR3, the full variable domain is GAGVSQSPRYKVAKRGQDVALRCDPISGHVSLFWYQQALGQGPEFLTYFQNEAQLDKSGLPSDRFFAERPEGSVSTLKIQRTQQEDSAVYLCASSSGTGGDTQYFGPGTRLTVL.

This rearrangement joins TRBV7-9 to TRBJ2-6; D gene uncertain. Trimming cost V 2 bases and J 0 bases, with 8 bases left between them. In germline, CDR1 is SEHNR, CDR2 FQNEAQ (reference sequence). CDR3 length: 16 amino acids. This CDR3 reads CASSLRLASGANVLTF. CDR3 nucleotides: TGTGCCAGCAGCTTACGGCTGGCCTCTGGGGCCAACGTCCTGACTTTC.